This T cell receptor (beta chain) was documented in a study of blood T cell repertoires in COVID-19. The CDR3 is 15 amino acids. The ends were cut back, 0 bases at V and 2 bases at J, with 11 bases in the middle. CDR1 and CDR2 from the germline V gene are SGDLS and YYNGEE. Sequencing used immunoSEQ multiplex PCR; TCRdb keeps in-frame clones, though not all of them. The sample includes under 350,000 clones, 83% seen only once; the top ten take approximately 9%. The genes are TRBV9 and TRBJ1-2; D not resolved. The specimen sequenced was peripheral blood. The clonotype originates from a woman in her forties or fifties who had recovered from COVID-19. CDR3 coding DNA: TGTGCCAGCAGCGTAGACCCGGGTTCCAACTATGGCTACACCTTC. Encoded protein: CASSVDPGSNYGYTF.